The entry below gives a single T cell receptor beta chain sequence along with its context. CDR1 and CDR2 from the germline V gene are SGHRS and YFSETQ. V dropped 2 bases and J dropped 2; count of bases not matched to a gene: 5. The CDR3 totals 16 residues. The data were obtained in a study of blood T cell repertoires in COVID-19. About the research overall: Acute-phase and convalescent COVID-19 samples originated in the United States, Italy and Spain. Sources were T cells, B-cell-depleted T cells, or PBMCs; the material itself was cDNA or gDNA.

Authors' data handling: Reference gene primers were amplified, and this amplification served to estimate nucleated cell counts. Libraries were prepared by immunoSEQ multiplex PCR; TCRdb keeps only in-frame clonotypes and omits some of them. V and J calls and clone size come straight from that table; D and trimming were deduced from the DNA. The data show approximately 380,000 clones, 75% to 90% seen once. The sample consisted of peripheral blood. This TCR came from a woman aged 18-29 years with acute or convalescent COVID-19. The V call is TRBV5-1, the J call TRBJ2-7, with TRBD1 identical over 12 bases. The CDR3 here is CASSFKRDRGPYEQYF. The CDR3 DNA sequence: TGCGCCAGCAGCTTCAAACGGGACAGGGGGCCCTACGAGCAGTACTTC.